The clone carrying this T cell receptor beta chain came up many times. Its antigen is not identified. CDR3 length: 18 amino acids. Three rounds of nested PCR, following a modified ARM-PCR protocol, produced the TCRbeta library. TCRdb used MiXCR to reprocess the multiplex PCR reads, holding one entry per CDR3 protein. This sample has approximately 66,000 distinct CDR3 sequences, with around 61% found just once. This sample's RNA came from whole unsorted tissue. This non-tumor lung sample came from over 3 cm beyond the tumor edge. The data are from a study of tumor and adjacent non-tumor tissue in lung cancer. Whole-study context: The patients, roughly 10 men and five or six women, were roughly 30 to 76 with stage I to III disease. Regarding the study as a whole: Tumor tissue had significantly higher TCR diversity than normal lung. Shorter survival was associated with higher TCR diversity in tumors.

The receptor's source is a man between 65 and 79 years old with non-small cell lung cancer. The gene calls are TRBV12-1 and TRBJ2-1; the D call of TRBD2 is as the table states it, not checked on the DNA. TRBV12-1 corresponds to a pseudogene. The sequencing sample was made of distant non-tumor lung tissue. CDR3 residues: CASSPRPSQDLSYNEQFF. The CDR3 DNA is TGTGCCAGCAGCCCAAGACCCTCTCAGGACCTCTCCTACAATGAGCAGTTCTTC.